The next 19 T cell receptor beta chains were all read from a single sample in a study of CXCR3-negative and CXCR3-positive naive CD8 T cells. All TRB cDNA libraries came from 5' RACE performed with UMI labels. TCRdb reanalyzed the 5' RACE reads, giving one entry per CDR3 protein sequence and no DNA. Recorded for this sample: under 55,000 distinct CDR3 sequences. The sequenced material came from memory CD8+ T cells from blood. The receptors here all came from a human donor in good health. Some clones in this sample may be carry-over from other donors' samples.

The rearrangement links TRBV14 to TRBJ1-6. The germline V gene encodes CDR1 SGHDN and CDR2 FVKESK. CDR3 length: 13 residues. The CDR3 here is CASSQVGNSPLHF.

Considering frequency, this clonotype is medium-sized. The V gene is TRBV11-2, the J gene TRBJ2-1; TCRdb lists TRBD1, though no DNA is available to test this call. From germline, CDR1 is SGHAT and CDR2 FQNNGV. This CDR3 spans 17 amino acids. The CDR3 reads CASSLGLSGGSYNEQFF.

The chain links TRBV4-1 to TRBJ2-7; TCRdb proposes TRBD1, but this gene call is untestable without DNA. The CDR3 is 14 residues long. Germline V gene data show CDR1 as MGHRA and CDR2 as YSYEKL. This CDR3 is CASSRGDRTYEQYF.

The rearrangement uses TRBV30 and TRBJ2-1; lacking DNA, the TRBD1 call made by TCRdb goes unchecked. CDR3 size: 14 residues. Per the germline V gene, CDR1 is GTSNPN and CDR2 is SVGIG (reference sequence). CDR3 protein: CAWNPLEITNEQFF.

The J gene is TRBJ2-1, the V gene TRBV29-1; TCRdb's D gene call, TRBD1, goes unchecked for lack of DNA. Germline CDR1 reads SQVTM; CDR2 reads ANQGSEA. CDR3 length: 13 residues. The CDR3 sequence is CSADRDGDNEQFF.

The CDR3 loop reads CASSVPPDTQYF. This chain joins TRBV9 and TRBJ2-3; TCRdb reports TRBD2, a call that lacks DNA to check it against. The CDR3 sequence is 12 residues long. Germline lookup yields CDR1 SGDLS and CDR2 YYNGEE.

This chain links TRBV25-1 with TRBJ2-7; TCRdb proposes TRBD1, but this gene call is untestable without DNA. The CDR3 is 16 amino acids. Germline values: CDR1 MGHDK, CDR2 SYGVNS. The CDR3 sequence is CASSGLGGGVSYEQYF.

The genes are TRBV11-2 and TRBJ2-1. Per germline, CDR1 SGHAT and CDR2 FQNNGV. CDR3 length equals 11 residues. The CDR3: CASSPYNEQFF.

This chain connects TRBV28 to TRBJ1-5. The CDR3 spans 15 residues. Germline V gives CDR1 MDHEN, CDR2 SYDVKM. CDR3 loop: CASSLFSGPRRPQHF.

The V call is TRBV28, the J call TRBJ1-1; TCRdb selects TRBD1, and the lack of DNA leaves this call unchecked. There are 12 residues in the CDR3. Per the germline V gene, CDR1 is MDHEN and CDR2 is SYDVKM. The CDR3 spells CASSLDSEGAFF.

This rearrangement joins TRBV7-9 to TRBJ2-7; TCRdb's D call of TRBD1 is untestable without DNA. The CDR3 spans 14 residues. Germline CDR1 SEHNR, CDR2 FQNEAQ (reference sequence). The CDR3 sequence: CASSSPLGVPEQYF.

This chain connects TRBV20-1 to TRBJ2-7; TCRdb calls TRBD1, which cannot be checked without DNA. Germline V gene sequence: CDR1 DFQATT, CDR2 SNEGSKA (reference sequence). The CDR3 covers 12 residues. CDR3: CSVQDRDVEQYF.

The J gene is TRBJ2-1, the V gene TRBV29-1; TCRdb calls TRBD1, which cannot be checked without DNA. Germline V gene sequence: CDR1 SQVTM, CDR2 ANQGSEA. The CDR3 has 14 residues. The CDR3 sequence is CSVRGGAGYNEQFF.

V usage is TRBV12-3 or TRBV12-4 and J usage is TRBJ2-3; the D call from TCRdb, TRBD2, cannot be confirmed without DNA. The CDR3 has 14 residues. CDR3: CASSWTSGTDTQYF.

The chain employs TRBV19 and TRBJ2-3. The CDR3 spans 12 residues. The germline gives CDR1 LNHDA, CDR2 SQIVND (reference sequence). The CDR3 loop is CASSIGTDTQYF.

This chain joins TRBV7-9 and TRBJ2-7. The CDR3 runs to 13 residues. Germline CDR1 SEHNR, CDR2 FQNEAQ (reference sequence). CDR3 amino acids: CASSFGYSYEQYF.

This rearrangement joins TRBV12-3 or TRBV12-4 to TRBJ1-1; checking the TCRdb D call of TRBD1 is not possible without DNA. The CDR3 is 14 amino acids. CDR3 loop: CASSLGLRDTEAFF.

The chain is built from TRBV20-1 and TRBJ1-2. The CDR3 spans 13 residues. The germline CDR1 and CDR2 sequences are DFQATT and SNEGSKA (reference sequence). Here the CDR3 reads CSARDRQEDGYTF.

CDR3 sequence reads: CASSRPTTGWDYGYTF. The V call is TRBV14, the J call TRBJ1-2; no DNA is available, so the TRBD1 call from TCRdb remains unchecked. CDR1 SGHDN and CDR2 FVKESK come from the germline V gene. The CDR3 has 16 amino acids.